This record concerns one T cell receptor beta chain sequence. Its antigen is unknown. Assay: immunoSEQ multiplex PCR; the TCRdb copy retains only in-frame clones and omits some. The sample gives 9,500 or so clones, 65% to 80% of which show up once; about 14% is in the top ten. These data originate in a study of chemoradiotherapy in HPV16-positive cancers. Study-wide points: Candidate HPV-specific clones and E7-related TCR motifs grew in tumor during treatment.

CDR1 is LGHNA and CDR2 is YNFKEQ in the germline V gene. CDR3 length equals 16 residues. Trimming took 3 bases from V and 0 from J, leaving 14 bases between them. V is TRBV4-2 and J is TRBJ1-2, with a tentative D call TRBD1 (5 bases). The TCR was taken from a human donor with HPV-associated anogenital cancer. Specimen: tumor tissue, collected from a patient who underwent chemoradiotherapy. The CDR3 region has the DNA TGTGCCAGCAGCCAGTACGGGGACCCTACTAACTATGGCTACACCTTC. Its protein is CASSQYGDPTNYGYTF.